The 10 T cell receptor beta chains listed next were all sequenced from one sample in a study of molecular identifiers for immune sequencing clone quantification. TCRdb redid the calling of the PCR reads with MiXCR, one entry per CDR3 protein. The sample holds just under 650,000 distinct CDR3 sequences, 20% seen once. The sample consisted of naive CD8+ T cells from blood, with Jurkat cell RNA spiked in. The subset is: FACS-sorted CD8+CD4-CCR7+CD45RA+ naive T cells. The receptors come from a human donor in good health. Some libraries in this study had Jurkat cell RNA spiked in.

This sequence joins TRBV20-1 and TRBJ2-7, with a tentative D call TRBD1 (7 bases). CDR3 length: 13 amino acids. The ends were cut back, 4 bases at V and 2 bases at J, with 12 bases in the middle. Looked up from germline, CDR1 is DFQATT and CDR2 is SNEGSKA (reference sequence). The CDR3 DNA is TGCAGTGCTACGGGGGACAGTGCCTACGAGCAGTACTTC. This translates into CSATGDSAYEQYF.

Ten or more counts support this clonotype. The chain recombines TRBV5-6 with TRBJ1-6; D is unresolved. The CDR3 length is 12 residues. V was shortened by 5 bases and J by 5 bases, with 5 bases between the two germline ends. Germline values: CDR1 SGHDT, CDR2 YYEEEE. The CDR3 DNA reads as TGTGCCAGCAGTCTCGATAATTCACCCCTCCACTTT. Residues: CASSLDNSPLHF.

Note on this clonotype: Given a much more abundant clone one base away, this may be a read error. The chain has TRBV7-2 and TRBJ2-7; D possibly corresponds to TRBD2 (5 bases). This CDR3 has 14 amino acids. Germline CDR1 is SGHTA and CDR2 is FQGNSA. The CDR3 region has the DNA TGTGCCAGCGGCTTAGACTACGACTCCTACGAGCAGTACTTC. Its translation: CASGLDYDSYEQYF.

In regard to this clonotype: It may be a read error: a sequence one base away is much more abundant. The chain uses TRBV7-2 and TRBJ2-7, with D perhaps matching TRBD1 or TRBD2 (5 bases each). In germline, CDR1 is SGHTA, CDR2 FQGNSA. The CDR3 contains 14 residues. Trimming cost V 3 bases and J 2 bases, with 11 bases left between them. This chain's CDR3 is CASSFIGAPYEQYF. DNA for the CDR3: TGTGCCAGCAGCTTCATCGGGGCCCCCTACGAGCAGTACTTC.

The table lists this clonotype with a few counts. The J gene is TRBJ2-1, the V gene TRBV24-1; TRBD1 might be the D (5 bases). V gave up 2 bases and J gave up 0 bases, with 13 bases separating them. Germline lookup yields CDR1 KGHDR and CDR2 SFDVKD. The CDR3 has 17 amino acids. CDR3 nucleotides: TGTGCCACCAGTGATTCCCTAGGACACAGCTCCTACAATGAGCAGTTCTTC. It encodes CATSDSLGHSSYNEQFF.

This clonotype was seen many times. The J gene is TRBJ2-7, the V gene TRBV27; D unresolved. Trimming stripped 5 bases from V and 1 base from J, with 12 bases between. Per germline, CDR1 MNHEY and CDR2 SMNVEV (reference sequence). The CDR3 runs 14 residues. The CDR3 nucleotides read TGTGCCAGCAGTCCTCGAGAAAGTTCCTACGAGCAGTACTTC. It yields the protein CASSPRESSYEQYF.

This clonotype has only a few counts. The chain combines TRBV6-2 or TRBV6-3 with TRBJ1-1; D is uncertain. V gave up 6 bases and J gave up 5 bases, with 13 bases separating them. The length of the CDR3 is 13 residues. Germline CDR1 is MNHEY and CDR2 is SVGEGT. The CDR3, as DNA: TGTGCCAGCAGGTCCGGTTGGTCAACTGAAGCTTTCTTT. It codes for CASRSGWSTEAFF.

Concerning this clonotype itself: It may be a read error: a sequence one base away is much more abundant. The genes are TRBV30 and TRBJ2-7; D remains ambiguous. The CDR3 is 13 residues long. The germline V gene encodes CDR1 GTSNPN and CDR2 SVGIG (reference sequence). The CDR3 region has the DNA TGTGCCTGGGATGAAGCTAGGGTCTACGGGCAGTACTTC. This encodes CAWDEARVYGQYF. Variable domain in full (rest from reference TRBV30 and TRBJ2-7): SQTIHQWPATLVQPVGSPLSLECTVEGTSNPNLYWYRQAAGRGLQLLFYSVGIGQISSEVPQNLSASRPQDRQFILSSKKLLLSDSGFYLCAWDEARVYGQYFGPGTRLTVT.

This clonotype has just a few counts. A clone one base away is much larger, so this may be a read error. V gene TRBV7-8 combines with J gene TRBJ1-1, with D unresolved. Trimming removed 5 bases at V and 1 base at J, with 8 bases between. The CDR3 consists of 13 residues. Germline V gene sequence: CDR1 SGHVS, CDR2 FQNEAQ. The CDR3 coding sequence is TGTGCCAGCAGCGTCGGAGAGAACACTGAAGCTTTCTTT. It is translated as CASSVGENTEAFF.

This chain joins TRBV19 and TRBJ1-1, with TRBD1 as a possible D gene (6 bases). Trimming stripped 4 bases from V and 1 base from J, with 13 bases between. The CDR3 is made up of 15 amino acids. Germline V gene sequence: CDR1 LNHDA, CDR2 SQIVND (reference sequence). CDR3 in DNA: TGTGCCAGTAGTACCCGTGCGGGGGCGAACACTGAAGCTTTCTTT. Translation: CASSTRAGANTEAFF.